This entry features one TCR beta chain sequence. Its target is not known. A universal primer site and UMIs were added as TCR cDNA was made by 5'RACE template switching. TCRdb re-analysed the 5' RACE reads in MiXCR, keeping a single row per CDR3 protein. The repertoire has under 700,000 distinct CDR3 sequences, 17% of them found once; the top ten carry around a sixth. The sample is drawn from a study of T cells after yellow fever vaccination. General study findings and limits: Post-booster repertoires contained most primary-vaccination clones again (96% CD4, 88% CD8).

This material consisted of PBMCs, taken less than 6 days after the first yellow fever vaccination. The receptor comes from a man between 18 and 35 years old who received the YFV17D yellow fever vaccine.

CDR3 bases: TGTGCCAGCAGTTTTTCCGGGACAGCCGCAACTAATGAAAAACTGTTTTTT. Protein: CASSFSGTAATNEKLFF. V gene TRBV27 combines with J gene TRBJ1-4; 7 bases are shared with TRBD1. Germline loops: CDR1 MNHEY, CDR2 SMNVEV (reference sequence). The CDR3 covers 17 residues. J gave up 0 bases and V 3 bases, and 7 bases lay outside the gene matches.